One and the same sample provided the 20 T cell receptor beta chains below, sequenced in a study of response to subunit inactivated influenza vaccine. From the RT-PCR reads, TCRdb called clonotypes with MiXCR, one entry per CDR3 protein. The table lists under 800,000 distinct CDR3 sequences, about 15% of them singletons. The starting material was PBMCs from blood, obtained 14 to 15 days before vaccination. These receptors all come from a man between 45 and 60 years old who received an inactivated influenza vaccine.

This clonotype was picked up many times. DNA for the CDR3: TGTGCCACCAGCAGAGGGTCTAATAGGGGGGATTCACCCCTCCACTTT. Protein: CATSRGSNRGDSPLHF. V usage is TRBV15 and J usage is TRBJ1-6; TRBD1 might be the D (6 bases). Trimming stripped 1 base from V and 8 bases from J, with 15 bases between. Germline V gene lookup returns CDR1 LNHNV and CDR2 YYDKDF (reference sequence). This CDR3 spans 16 amino acids.

This clonotype occurred a few times. The chain links TRBV29-1 to TRBJ1-5, with TRBD1 as a possible D gene (5 bases). This CDR3 has 14 residues. CDR1 and CDR2 (germline): SQVTM, ANQGSEA. Trimming removed 4 bases at V and 0 bases at J, with 10 bases between. CDR3 bases: TGCAGCGTTGGGGGACCGTTTAGCAATCAGCCCCAGCATTTT. Its protein product is CSVGGPFSNQPQHF.

This clonotype has more than one count but fewer than ten. The genes are TRBV2 and TRBJ2-7, with D possibly being TRBD2 (6 bases). Germline values: CDR1 SNHLY, CDR2 FYNNEI. Deletions cut 7 bases from V and 0 bases from J, with 13 bases between. This CDR3 is built from 14 residues. The CDR3 DNA reads TGTGCCAGCACCGGGGGACTCAACTCCTACGAGCAGTACTTC. As protein: CASTGGLNSYEQYF.

The V call is TRBV5-1, the J call TRBJ2-7; 9 positions match TRBD2. Germline loops: CDR1 SGHRS, CDR2 YFSETQ. The CDR3 runs 14 residues. The J segment lost 4 bases and the V segment lost 4 bases, leaving 6 bases of the junction unmatched. CDR3 region: CASSPRLAEYEQYF. DNA of the CDR3: TGCGCCAGCAGCCCCCGACTAGCGGAGTACGAGCAGTACTTC.

The chain couples TRBV6-4 to TRBJ2-7; tentatively, D is TRBD1 (7 bases). Germline assignment: CDR1 MRHNA and CDR2 SNTAGT. Trimming took 3 bases from V and 2 from J, leaving 14 bases between them. The CDR3 totals 15 residues. The CDR3 DNA is TGTGCCAGCAGTGAATTTGCGGGACAGCCCTACGAGCAGTACTTC. It specifies CASSEFAGQPYEQYF.

There are many counts of this clonotype. The gene calls are TRBV28 and TRBJ1-2; the D gene is possibly TRBD1 (5 bases). Germline V gives CDR1 MDHEN, CDR2 SYDVKM. The CDR3 has 14 amino acids. V gave up 6 bases and J gave up 4 bases, with 15 bases separating them. CDR3 loop: CASSPTGPVYGYTF. The CDR3 region has the DNA TGTGCCAGCAGCCCTACAGGACCTGTCTATGGCTACACCTTC.

This clonotype was observed a few times. The chain links TRBV2 to TRBJ2-3, with D maybe TRBD2 (7 bases). Germline CDR1 is SNHLY and CDR2 is FYNNEI. The CDR3 is made up of 17 amino acids. The V end was cut by 6 bases, the J end by 0 bases, with 19 bases between. The CDR3 coding sequence is TGTGCCAGCAGGGGGGCGGGAGTACGGAAAAGCACAGATACGCAGTATTTT. Translation gives CASRGAGVRKSTDTQYF.

This clonotype has only a few counts. This rearrangement joins TRBV4-3 to TRBJ1-1, with D uncertain. Germline loops: CDR1 LGHNA, CDR2 YSLEER. Trimming removed 3 bases at V and 5 bases at J, with 13 bases between. This CDR3 contains 14 residues. This chain's CDR3 is CASSQEGRATEAFF. In nucleotides, the CDR3 is TGCGCCAGCAGCCAGGAGGGAAGGGCGACTGAAGCTTTCTTT.

This clonotype was picked up many times. CDR3 DNA sequence: TGCGCCAGCAGCCAAGTAAGCGGACAGGCCTATGGCTACACCTTC. Protein product: CASSQVSGQAYGYTF. The gene calls are TRBV4-3 and TRBJ1-2; TRBD1 matches 7 bases. V was pared by 1 base and J by 4 bases, with 6 bases of the junction left unmatched. The CDR3 extends over 15 amino acids. Germline CDR1 reads LGHNA; CDR2 reads YSLEER.

J is TRBJ1-1 and V is TRBV6-5; D is possibly TRBD1 (6 bases). Germline lookup yields CDR1 MNHEY and CDR2 SVGAGI. The CDR3 consists of 17 residues. Trimming shortened V by 2 bases and J by 5 bases, and 21 bases separated the two germline ends. The CDR3 sequence is CASSYKYFRGAATEAFF. As DNA, the CDR3 is TGTGCCAGCAGTTACAAATACTTCAGGGGAGCCGCGACTGAAGCTTTCTTT.

J is TRBJ1-6 and V is TRBV7-8, with 8 nucleotides matching TRBD1. Germline lookup yields CDR1 SGHVS and CDR2 FQNEAQ. The junction had 5 bases not matched to a gene; V was cut back by 6 bases and J by 7 bases. This CDR3 spans 14 amino acids. CDR3 DNA: TGTGCCAGCAGTAGACAGGGGAAGAATTCACCCCTCCACTTT. It encodes CASSRQGKNSPLHF. Looking up the rest from reference TRBV7-8 and TRBJ1-6 gives the full variable domain: GAGVSQSPRYKVAKRGQDVALRCDPISGHVSLFWYQQALGQGPEFLTYFQNEAQLDKSGLPSDRFFAERPEGSVSTLKIQRTQQEDSAVYLCASSRQGKNSPLHFGNGTRLTVT.

The V call is TRBV12-3 or TRBV12-4, the J call TRBJ2-2; D may be TRBD1 or TRBD2 (5 bases each). This CDR3 contains 15 residues. Deletions cut 8 bases from V and 6 bases from J, with 19 bases between. Here the CDR3 reads CASVLRGRSSGELFF. DNA for the CDR3: TGTGCCAGCGTCCTCCGGGGCCGGAGTTCCGGGGAGCTGTTTTTT.

This clonotype was seen a handful of times. The chain joins TRBV3-1 to TRBJ2-2; D ambiguous. Germline V gene sequence: CDR1 LGHDT, CDR2 YNNKEL (reference sequence). V lost 1 base to trimming and J lost 4 bases, with 7 bases between them. The CDR3 totals 14 residues. CDR3 coding DNA: TGTGCCAGCAGCCAAGGTCATAGCACCGGGGAGCTGTTTTTT. This gives the protein CASSQGHSTGELFF.

This clonotype was seen more than once but under ten times. The chain is built from TRBV20-1 and TRBJ2-1; either TRBD1 or TRBD2 may fit D (5 bases each). The V and J ends lost 5 bases and 0 bases respectively, with 11 bases between them. The CDR3 totals 14 residues. Germline V gene sequence: CDR1 DFQATT, CDR2 SNEGSKA (reference sequence). Here the CDR3 DNA reads TGCAGTGCTCCACCTGGGGGCTCCTACAATGAGCAGTTCTTC. Its protein is CSAPPGGSYNEQFF.

Only a few counts were recorded for this clonotype. The rearrangement links TRBV20-1 to TRBJ2-7; 8 positions match TRBD1. Germline values: CDR1 DFQATT, CDR2 SNEGSKA (reference sequence). The CDR3 is 15 residues long. Trimming removed 3 bases from V and 6 bases from J; junction bases left unmatched: 13. The CDR3 region is CSARGTRQGFGEQYF. CDR3 DNA: TGCAGTGCTAGGGGTACCCGACAGGGGTTTGGCGAGCAGTACTTC.

This clonotype was counted a few times. The rearrangement links TRBV20-1 to TRBJ2-5; 13 bases map to TRBD2. The germline V gene encodes CDR1 DFQATT and CDR2 SNEGSKA (reference sequence). J gave up 4 bases and V 0 bases, and 11 bases lay outside the gene matches. This CDR3 comprises 18 residues. CDR3 sequence (DNA): TGCAGTGCTAGAGAGGTTGGGGGACTAGCGGGGTCCACAGAGACCCAGTACTTC. The encoded protein is CSAREVGGLAGSTETQYF.

This clonotype has only a few counts. The chain carries TRBV20-1 and TRBJ1-5; a possible D gene is TRBD1 (6 bases). CDR1 is DFQATT and CDR2 is SNEGSKA in the germline V gene (reference sequence). Trimming left V 6 bases short and J 0 bases short, with 15 bases between. This CDR3 is 15 amino acids long. For the CDR3, the DNA is TGCAGTGCCTCACCGGGACATTTTAGCAATCAGCCCCAGCATTTT. Translation: CSASPGHFSNQPQHF.

This clonotype was counted only a few times. The chain has TRBV18 and TRBJ2-5; D possibly corresponds to TRBD1 (6 bases). The CDR3 spans 17 residues. V lost 0 bases to trimming and J lost 2 bases, with 16 bases between them. Germline lookup yields CDR1 KGHSH and CDR2 LQKENI. This CDR3 reads CASSPPGGNRVQETQYF. In DNA form, the CDR3 reads TGTGCCAGCTCACCACCTGGTGGGAACAGGGTGCAAGAGACCCAGTACTTC.

The chain couples TRBV6-5 to TRBJ2-1; 8 bases map to TRBD2. The germline V gene has CDR1 MNHEY and CDR2 SVGAGI. The CDR3 is 16 amino acids. The trim removed 5 bases at V and 7 bases at J, leaving 13 bases unmatched. Written as DNA, the CDR3 is TGTGCCAGCAGTCTCCTCGGGGGCGGGGGGCTTAATGAGCAGTTCTTC. Translating it yields CASSLLGGGGLNEQFF.

The table lists this clonotype with many counts. CDR3 DNA: TGCAGCGTTGCAGCAGGGACTCAAGAGACCCAGTACTTC. Its translation: CSVAAGTQETQYF. The rearrangement joins TRBV29-1 to TRBJ2-5; D is perhaps TRBD2 (6 bases). The CDR3 is 13 amino acids. V gave up 4 bases and J gave up 2 bases, with 11 bases separating them. Germline lookup yields CDR1 SQVTM and CDR2 ANQGSEA.